This TCR beta chain was recovered during a study of blood T cell repertoires in COVID-19. Overall study context: The samples span acute and convalescent COVID-19 from the United States, Italy and Spain.

Methods used by the authors: Amplifying reference gene primers gave estimates of nucleated cell counts. TCRdb's copy holds only in-frame clones and misses some; the assay was immunoSEQ multiplex PCR. The DNA gave D and trimming, while V, J and clone size come from that table. This repertoire shows 250,000 to 350,000 clones, roughly 82% found once; its top ten account for roughly 1.6%. The CDR3 runs to 15 residues. The germline V gene encodes CDR1 LNHDA and CDR2 SQIVND (reference sequence). V lost 3 bases and J lost 0, with 11 bases in between. Sequencing was done on a sample of peripheral blood. This clonotype originated in a woman aged 45-65 years with acute or convalescent COVID-19. This chain uses TRBV19 with TRBJ2-5, with D possibly matching TRBD2 (5 bases). The CDR3 nucleotides read TGTGCCAGTAGTATTGGAGGCTCGTACCAAGAGACCCAGTACTTC. Translated, it gives CASSIGGSYQETQYF.